This T cell receptor beta chain was recorded in a study of T cells after yellow fever vaccination (dated by TCRdb to between 2018 and 2020). Regarding the study in general: Libraries from fractions with low cell numbers were prepared with the SMART-Seq v4 Ultra Low Input RNA kit. To follow T-cell clones before and after both primary and booster YFV17D yellow fever vaccination, bulk TCR alpha and beta repertoires underwent longitudinal sequencing. Two healthy male donors made up the cohort, one aged 18 to 30 years and the other aged 30 to 40 years. Blood was drawn at multiple timepoints before and after primary and secondary immunization, with bulk PBMC replicates and cell subsets isolated.

The sample holds many counts of this clonotype. No antigen is known for it. It has no much larger one-base neighbor in the sample; base qualities were not kept. Interpreted using the paper, the treatment or condition label stands for: live attenuated yellow fever vaccine strain. PBMCs were isolated from peripheral blood using a standard Ficoll-Paque protocol. Dynabeads CD4 and CD8 positive selection kits were used to isolate CD4 and CD8 T-cell fractions. RNA was extracted with TriZol from bulk PBMCs, CD4 and CD8 fractions, and dextramer-positive and dextramer-negative fractions. General findings and caveats noted by the study authors: Most clones expanded after primary vaccination were re-detected after the booster (around 96% of CD4 and around nine tenths of CD8), suggesting broad memory maintenance. Compared with the primary T-cell response, the secondary T-cell response was faster but weaker, reaching its peak on day 5 rather than on day 15. Because abundant contaminating clonotypes from the bulk population could be contained in FACS-sorted repertoires, computational filtering was required. A small fraction of clonotypes showed up in both the CD4 and CD8 compartments, probably as a result of convergent recombination. Only a couple of donors were included in the study, so the extent to which the findings can be generalized is limited.

These reads were obtained on an Illumina NovaSeq 6000. Synthesis of TCR cDNA relied on 5'RACE template switching, a step that introduced a universal primer site along with unique molecular identifiers. cDNA synthesis was primed from both the TCR alpha and TCR beta constant segments. Libraries were amplified in two PCR steps, with sample barcodes and sequencing adapters added in the second step. Sequencing of the libraries was done on either Illumina HiSeq 2500 (2x100 bp) or NovaSeq (2x150 bp). The original pipeline was this. MIGEC was used to demultiplex reads and collapse the reads into UMI consensus sequences, and MiXCR was used for V(D)J alignment. Vaccine-responding clonotypes were identified with edgeR using replicate PBMC samples, with FDR below 0.01 and a log2 fold change above 5 up to day 15 being required. CD4 or CD8 identity was assigned to each bulk clonotype according to whether the clonotype was present at higher abundance in the sequenced CD4 repertoire or the sequenced CD8 repertoire. TCRdb cleaned the public reads at Q25 with fastp, built clones with MiXCR and kept in-frame beta chains. Each entry merges the rows of one CDR3 protein and shows their most common DNA and genes. Here the V and J calls rest on TCRdb's processing, not on the authors' analysis. This sample comprises about 210,000 distinct CDR3 sequences, roughly 3% of them detected only once. The top ten clonotypes cover 3.2% of the sample.

Clipping removes 6 bases from V and 3 bases from J, with 4 as the unmatched junction base count. In the germline V gene, CDR1 corresponds to MNHEY and CDR2 to SVGEGT. The CDR3 measures 15 amino acids from cysteine to phenylalanine. Only the CDR3 DNA stays, 45 bases, in frame from base 1. Recombination connected TRBV6-2 or TRBV6-3 to TRBJ2-7; TRBD2 agrees with 14 junctional bases. This TCR came from a man between 18 and 35 years old who received the YFV17D yellow fever vaccine. Material: CD4+ T cells sorted from PBMCs, obtained 10 days after the yellow fever booster vaccination. Here the CDR3 is given as CASRGLAGALYEQYF. The sequence in DNA is TGTGCCAGCAGGGGACTAGCGGGAGCCCTCTACGAGCAGTACTTC.